These 18 T cell receptor beta chains were sequenced from one sample in a study of shared clonotypes between healthy human individuals (dated by TCRdb to the early 2020s). CD8 naive samples consisted of CD45RO-negative cells that were positively selected for CCR7, yielding a CD45RA+CCR7+ population without TemRA cells. The library was generated by the immunoSEQ multiplex PCR assay. Entries here come from immuneACCESS through TCRdb and include only in-frame sequences with V and J called. Some clones fail to appear in such tables; in the studies checked, an unresolved V gene covers under half of the shortfall, and the cause of the remainder is unknown. The sample table holds hundreds of thousands of clones, of which about 95% were seen once. The ten biggest clones cover approximately 0.11% of the sample. The specimen was naive CD8+ T cells sorted from blood. The sample's cell subset or site label, decoded: CD45RA+CCR7+. These receptor sequences come from a woman in her thirties in good health.

The chain employs TRBV7-6 and TRBJ2-6; D call uncertain. Trimming removed 1 base from V and 2 bases from J, with 6 bases in between. CDR1 is SGHVS, CDR2 FNYEAQ, per germline. The length of the CDR3 is 15 residues. DNA of the CDR3: TGTGCCAGCAGCTTAGGGGTCGCTGGGGCCAACGTCCTGACTTTC. Translating gives CASSLGVAGANVLTF. Based on the CDR3 plus reference TRBV7-6 and TRBJ2-6, the full variable domain is GAGVSQSPRYKVTKRGQDVALRCDPISGHVSLYWYRQALGQGPEFLTYFNYEAQQDKSGLPNDRFSAERPEGSISTLTIQRTEQRDSAMYRCASSLGVAGANVLTFGAGSRLTVL.

The gene calls are TRBV2 and TRBJ1-1; 7 nucleotides align to TRBD1. Losses at the gene ends were 3 bases for V and 5 bases for J; bases not matched to a gene: 6. Germline lookup yields CDR1 SNHLY and CDR2 FYNNEI. The CDR3 contains 14 residues. CDR3 loop: CASSESQGETEAFF. The CDR3 DNA follows: TGTGCCAGCAGTGAGTCGCAGGGGGAAACTGAAGCTTTCTTT. Supplemented by reference TRBV2 and TRBJ1-1, the full variable domain reads EPEVTQTPSHQVTQMGQEVILRCVPISNHLYFYWYRQILGQKVEFLVSFYNNEISEKSEIFDDQFSVERPDGSNFTLKIRSTKLEDSAMYFCASSESQGETEAFFGQGTRLTVV.

This chain links TRBV2 with TRBJ1-6; D gene unclear. This CDR3 region has 12 residues. V lost 6 bases to trimming and J lost 3 bases, with 3 bases between them. CDR1 and CDR2 from the germline V gene are SNHLY and FYNNEI. The CDR3 reads CASRVYNSPLHF. For the CDR3, the DNA is TGTGCCAGCAGGGTCTATAATTCACCCCTCCACTTT.

This chain joins TRBV19 and TRBJ2-7, with D unclear. The germline CDR1 and CDR2 sequences are LNHDA and SQIVND (reference sequence). V was trimmed by 1 base and J by 0 bases, leaving 10 bases between them. The CDR3 is 15 residues long. CDR3 in amino acids: CASSIAQDSSYEQYF. CDR3 nucleotide sequence: TGTGCCAGTAGTATAGCCCAGGATAGCTCCTACGAGCAGTACTTC.

This rearrangement joins TRBV5-6 to TRBJ2-7, with 13 bases matching TRBD2. J was trimmed by 2 bases and V by 2 bases; bases with no gene match: 10. CDR1 is SGHDT and CDR2 is YYEEEE in the germline V gene. The CDR3 has 18 amino acids. The CDR3: CASSFVGGTSGTPYEQYF. The CDR3 region has the DNA TGTGCCAGCAGCTTCGTAGGGGGGACTAGCGGGACTCCCTACGAGCAGTACTTC.

The V and J genes are TRBV28 and TRBJ1-4, with 7 positions matching TRBD1. Unmatched junction bases numbered 11, after V lost 5 bases and J lost 5 bases. Germline-derived CDR1 and CDR2 are MDHEN and SYDVKM. The CDR3 runs to 16 residues. The CDR3 reads CASSLDGQAWNEKLFF. CDR3 in DNA: TGTGCCAGCAGTCTGGACGGACAGGCCTGGAATGAAAAACTGTTTTTT.

V and J are TRBV4-1 and TRBJ2-1; D ambiguous. The CDR3 covers 14 residues. V dropped 4 bases and J dropped 2 bases, with 9 bases sitting between them. Germline CDR1 reads MGHRA; CDR2 reads YSYEKL. The CDR3 DNA follows: TGCGCCAGCAGCCCTGGAGAGCCCTACAATGAGCAGTTCTTC. It specifies CASSPGEPYNEQFF.

The V gene is TRBV27, the J gene TRBJ2-3, with D unresolved. V gave up 2 bases and J gave up 4 bases, with 7 bases separating them. CDR3 length: 13 residues. From germline, CDR1 is MNHEY and CDR2 SMNVEV (reference sequence). CDR3: CASSLIGSDTQYF. Written as DNA, the CDR3 is TGTGCCAGCAGTTTAATTGGGTCAGATACGCAGTATTTT.

The chain combines TRBV7-6 with TRBJ1-6, with 7 positions matching TRBD1. With 6 bases clipped from V and 8 bases from J, the junction kept 4 bases outside the gene matches. Germline values: CDR1 SGHVS, CDR2 FNYEAQ. The CDR3 sequence is 13 residues long. This CDR3 is CASRETGDSPLHF. DNA of the CDR3: TGTGCCAGCAGGGAAACAGGGGATTCACCCCTCCACTTT.

The J gene is TRBJ1-5, the V gene TRBV28; D perhaps matches TRBD1 (5 bases). CDR1 and CDR2 from the germline V gene are MDHEN and SYDVKM. The CDR3 is 16 amino acids. The V and J ends lost 6 bases and 1 base respectively, with 16 bases between them. In nucleotides, the CDR3 is TGTGCCAGCAGCTCCACGCAGGGCGCGAGCAATCAGCCCCAGCATTTT. The encoded protein is CASSSTQGASNQPQHF.

The V gene is TRBV11-2, the J gene TRBJ2-7; D ambiguous. The CDR3 loop spans 13 amino acids. Trimming pared 4 bases from V and 1 base from J, leaving 8 bases between. Per germline, CDR1 SGHAT and CDR2 FQNNGV. CDR3 nucleotide sequence: TGTGCCAGCAGCTCTCAGTGGTCCTACGAGCAGTACTTC. Translating it yields CASSSQWSYEQYF.

The rearrangement uses TRBV28 and TRBJ1-5; D might be TRBD1 (6 bases). V was clipped by 10 bases and J by 7 bases, with 17 bases between them. The CDR3 spans 13 residues. Germline lookup yields CDR1 MDHEN and CDR2 SYDVKM. CDR3 loop: CAIALGGGQPQHF. CDR3 DNA sequence: TGTGCCATCGCCTTGGGAGGGGGACAGCCCCAGCATTTT.

The genes are TRBV6-5 and TRBJ2-1; 9 bases fit TRBD1. Germline CDR1 is MNHEY and CDR2 is SVGAGI. The ends lost 4 bases at V and 7 bases at J; junction bases unmatched: 8. The CDR3 contains 15 residues. In DNA, the CDR3 is TGTGCCAGCAGTTCGACCCGGGACAGGGCGAATGAGCAGTTCTTC. As protein: CASSSTRDRANEQFF.

The CDR3 sequence is CASSTDARGSDEQYF. In DNA, the CDR3 is TGTGCCAGCAGCACCGACGCCAGGGGTAGCGACGAGCAGTACTTC. This chain connects TRBV28 to TRBJ2-7; D perhaps matches TRBD1 (6 bases). The CDR3 is 15 amino acids. Per germline, CDR1 MDHEN and CDR2 SYDVKM. V dropped 6 bases and J dropped 5 bases, with 20 bases sitting between them.

Comment on this clone: This sample includes further DNA sequences coding for the same CDR3. The V gene is TRBV28, the J gene TRBJ2-7, with D hard to call. V dropped 2 bases and J dropped 0 bases, with 8 bases sitting between them. The CDR3 runs 14 residues. Per the germline V gene, CDR1 is MDHEN and CDR2 is SYDVKM. CDR3 protein: CASSLAGSSYEQYF. Written as DNA, the CDR3 is TGTGCCAGCAGTTTAGCTGGAAGCTCCTACGAGCAGTACTTC.

The rearrangement links TRBV28 to TRBJ1-2; the match to TRBD1 covers 8 bases. V trimming: 5 bases; J trimming: 7 bases; junction bases outside the gene matches: 15. The CDR3 runs 16 residues. Germline lookup yields CDR1 MDHEN and CDR2 SYDVKM. The chain's CDR3 is CASSPLPSDRAVGYTF. The CDR3 coding sequence is TGTGCCAGCAGTCCGCTCCCTTCGGACAGGGCGGTTGGCTACACCTTC.

The gene calls are TRBV27 and TRBJ2-1; weak D call: TRBD2 (6 bases). The CDR3 consists of 12 residues. Germline CDR1 reads MNHEY; CDR2 reads SMNVEV (reference sequence). The V gene lost 10 bases and the J gene lost 7 bases, with 14 bases spanning the gap. CDR3 protein: CATRPGGNEQFF. The CDR3 DNA reads TGTGCCACCCGCCCCGGGGGTAATGAGCAGTTCTTC.

This clone is a singleton in its sample. The V and J genes are TRBV19 and TRBJ2-7, with a tentative D call TRBD2 (5 bases). The germline V gene encodes CDR1 LNHDA and CDR2 SQIVND (reference sequence). This CDR3 contains 14 residues. V shed 6 bases and J shed 4 bases, with 16 bases lying between them. The CDR3 DNA reads as TGTGCCAGTAGCGAAGCGGTAGGGATTTACGAGCAGTACTTC. It encodes CASSEAVGIYEQYF.